This TCR beta chain emerged from a study of T cell responses to AZD1222 COVID-19 vaccine. This CDR3 is built from 12 residues. Per germline, CDR1 SNHLY and CDR2 FYNNEI. Between the trimmed V and J ends, which lost 2 bases and 8 bases, there was a span of 7 bases. With respect to this clone: The antigen is undetermined.

Here immunoSEQ multiplex PCR was the method, and the copy in TCRdb shows in-frame clones only, minus some. This repertoire shows roughly 200,000 clones, approximately 94% found once; its top ten account for 1.5% to 2%. Broader study findings: Of the AZD1222 recipients, only 5 to 7 were seropositive at baseline.

The sequencing here drew on peripheral blood, taken 28 days after the second dose of the MenACWY control vaccine. This chain links TRBV2 with TRBJ1-3; a weak D match, TRBD1 (6 bases). This TCR was recovered from an adult who received the MenACWY meningococcal vaccine as a control. The CDR3 loop reads CASSEPGDTIYF. The CDR3 coding sequence is TGTGCCAGCAGTGAACCAGGGGACACCATATATTTT.